This T cell receptor beta chain was identified during a study of blood T cell repertoires in COVID-19. Study-level information: Researchers got acute and convalescent COVID-19 samples from the United States, Italy and Spain. PBMCs, B-cell-depleted T cells, or T cells provided the cDNA or gDNA that made up the material.

Germline V lookup: CDR1 DFQATT, CDR2 SNEGSKA (reference sequence). The CDR3 spans 13 residues. Trimming removed 6 bases from V and 4 bases from J, with 13 bases in between. As originally analysed: Amplified reference gene primers provided the basis for estimating nucleated cell counts. Sequencing was performed with immunoSEQ multiplex PCR; in TCRdb, only in-frame clones are kept and a portion is missing. Clonal size and the V and J genes are those of that table, whereas D and trimming came from the DNA. The repertoire holds some 120,000 clones, approximately 87% seen once, with about 2% in the top ten.

This receptor was obtained from a woman aged 45-59 years with acute or convalescent COVID-19. The sample was peripheral blood. The chain joins TRBV20-1 to TRBJ1-5, with no clear D. Here the CDR3 DNA reads TGCAGTGCCAGTGTGGAGGAAAATCAGCCCCAGCATTTT. Amino acid sequence: CSASVEENQPQHF.